This T cell receptor beta chain was documented in a study of spatial heterogeneity in lung cancer. TCR cDNA molecules each carried a unique molecular identifier. TCRdb processed the 5' RACE reads anew with MiXCR; each CDR3 protein has one entry. Of 45,000 to 65,000 distinct CDR3 sequences in the sample, more than 6.5% were seen once. Broader study findings: Resection blood, more than follow-up blood, showed ubiquitous expanded tumor TCRs.

Looked up from germline, CDR1 is LNHDA and CDR2 is SQIVND (reference sequence). V was pared by 5 bases and J by 7 bases, with 6 bases between. The length of the CDR3 is 11 residues. Stated time point: sample taken at primary tumor resection. Unsorted tumor, nontumor lung tissue or cryopreserved PBMC supplied the whole RNA. This clonotype was found many times. What it recognizes is unknown. The V and J genes are TRBV19 and TRBJ2-1; the D is unclear. The sequences come from PBMCs, collected at surgery. The source is a female donor with early-stage non-small cell lung cancer. CDR3 nucleotides: TGTGCCAGTAGTCTTCGGAATGAGCAGTTCTTC. As protein: CASSLRNEQFF. The variable domain in full, completed from reference TRBV19 and TRBJ2-1, reads DGGITQSPKYLFRKEGQNVTLSCEQNLNHDAMYWYRQDPGQGLRLIYYSQIVNDFQKGDIAEGYSVSREKKESFPLTVTSAQKNPTAFYLCASSLRNEQFFGPGTRLTVL.